This T cell receptor beta chain is drawn from a study of blood T cell repertoires in COVID-19. Study overall: The United States, Italy and Spain were the sources of the acute and convalescent COVID-19 samples. T cells, B-cell-depleted T cells, or PBMCs provided the cDNA or gDNA that served as material.

The CDR3 is 18 residues long. CDR1 is KGHSH, CDR2 LQKENI, per germline. J lost 0 bases, V lost 6 bases, and 14 bases had no gene match. Original processing methods: Reference gene primer amplification yielded estimated nucleated cell counts. Data came from immunoSEQ multiplex PCR; TCRdb stores just in-frame clones and leaves some out. The D gene and trimming were derived from the DNA, and the V and J assignments and clone size from that table. The table lists about 260,000 clones, approximately 86% of them singletons. V gene TRBV18 combines with J gene TRBJ1-3, with 7 positions matching TRBD1. Sequenced: peripheral blood. The TCR sequence derives from a young man with active or convalescent COVID-19. CDR3 coding DNA: TGTGCCAGCTCGCCGCGCGGTACAGGGGCAAGCTCTGGAAACACCATATATTTT. Translated: CASSPRGTGASSGNTIYF. The full variable domain, in which reference TRBV18 and TRBJ1-3 provide the parts outside the CDR3, is NAGVMQNPRHLVRRRGQEARLRCSPMKGHSHVYWYRQLPEEGLKFMVYLQKENIIDESGMPKERFSAEFPKEGPSILRIQQVVRGDSAAYFCASSPRGTGASSGNTIYFGEGSWLTVV.